This TCR beta chain was found in a study of blood T cell repertoires in COVID-19. Study information: PBMCs, B-cell-depleted T cells, or T cells provided the cDNA or gDNA that made up the material.

Seattle cases were enrolled at active infection and followed longitudinally. Original handling: Estimates of nucleated cell counts were drawn from the amplification of reference gene primers. The protocol was immunoSEQ multiplex PCR, while the TCRdb copy is restricted to in-frame clones and leaves out a portion. The DNA gave D and trimming, while V, J and clone size come from that table. The table has 150,000 to 200,000 clones, approximately 82% seen once. In this sample, this clone turned up once. Germline V gene lookup returns CDR1 MRHNA and CDR2 SNTAGT. This CDR3 contains 14 residues. V lost 2 bases and J lost 7, with 9 bases in between.

The J gene is TRBJ1-6, the V gene TRBV6-4; D is uncertain. The sequence derives from a woman between 35 and 50 years old with COVID-19, enrolled during active disease. Sequencing was done on a sample of peripheral blood. CDR3: CASSDGSSNSPLHF. DNA of the CDR3: TGTGCCAGCAGTGACGGGAGCTCCAATTCACCCCTCCACTTT.